Listed here are 16 T cell receptor beta chains from one sample, sequenced in a study of cytomegalovirus exposure and HLA in healthy donors. The PCR was carried out with 60 Vbeta primers and 13 Jbeta primers. The assay was immunoSEQ multiplex PCR, and TCRdb's table has in-frame clones only and misses some. This sample has 120,000 to 150,000 clones, with about 80% found just once. Sequencing was done on a sample of PBMCs. Source of these receptors: a male donor in good health and CMV-seropositive.

The CDR3 here is CASSEALSGYEQYF. The DNA for the CDR3 is TGTGCCAGCAGTGAAGCGCTTTCCGGCTACGAGCAGTACTTC. This chain connects TRBV2 to TRBJ2-7; D ambiguous. The germline V gene has CDR1 SNHLY and CDR2 FYNNEI. The CDR3 covers 14 residues. With 0 bases removed from V and 3 bases from J, the gap between germline ends came to 9 bases.

The V and J genes are TRBV2 and TRBJ2-7; a possible D gene is TRBD1 (7 bases). The CDR3 sequence is 16 residues long. V was pared by 3 bases and J by 1 base, with 16 bases between. Germline V gene sequence: CDR1 SNHLY, CDR2 FYNNEI. In DNA form, the CDR3 reads TGTGCCAGCAGTGACGGGGTTCAGGGGGGATCCTACGAGCAGTACTTC. It is translated as CASSDGVQGGSYEQYF.

The J gene is TRBJ2-1, the V gene TRBV5-1, with a possible D match to TRBD1 (6 bases). The germline gives CDR1 SGHRS, CDR2 YFSETQ. Trimming took 5 bases from V and 6 from J, leaving 12 bases between them. This CDR3 spans 13 amino acids. Written as DNA, the CDR3 is TGCGCCAGCAGTCCAGGGGTGGGCAATGAGCAGTTCTTC. It encodes CASSPGVGNEQFF.

The chain employs TRBV5-1 and TRBJ1-6; D may be TRBD1 (5 bases). CDR1 is SGHRS, CDR2 YFSETQ, per germline. Trimming pared 0 bases from V and 5 bases from J, leaving 18 bases between. The CDR3 loop spans 18 amino acids. The CDR3 DNA follows: TGCGCCAGCAGCTTGGGCGGTAGTGGCAGGGTTAATAATTCACCCCTCCACTTT. It is translated as CASSLGGSGRVNNSPLHF. Based on the CDR3 plus reference TRBV5-1 and TRBJ1-6, the full variable domain is KAGVTQTPRYLIKTRGQQVTLSCSPISGHRSVSWYQQTPGQGLQFLFEYFSETQRNKGNFPGRFSGRQFSNSRSEMNVSTLELGDSALYLCASSLGGSGRVNNSPLHFGNGTRLTVT.

The count of this clone is one. The genes are TRBV7-3 and TRBJ1-1; D may be TRBD1 (5 bases). There are 13 residues in the CDR3. Looked up from germline, CDR1 is SGHTA and CDR2 is FQGTGA. The ends were cut back, 10 bases at V and 6 bases at J, with 18 bases in the middle. As DNA, the CDR3 is TGTGCCACCCGGGGGAGACCCGGGGCTGAAGCTTTCTTT. Protein: CATRGRPGAEAFF. Full variable domain (rest looked up from reference TRBV7-3 and TRBJ1-1): GAGVSQTPSNKVTEKGKYVELRCDPISGHTALYWYRQSLGQGPEFLIYFQGTGAADDSGLPNDRFFAVRPEGSVSTLKIQRTERGDSAVYLCATRGRPGAEAFFGQGTRLTVV.

The V gene is TRBV5-6, the J gene TRBJ1-6; 9 bases align to TRBD1. From germline, CDR1 is SGHDT and CDR2 YYEEEE. CDR3 length: 15 residues. Trimming removed 3 bases from V and 4 bases from J; junction bases left unmatched: 2. CDR3 bases: TGTGCCAGCAGCTCCGGACAGGGGTATAATTCACCCCTCCACTTT. This gives the protein CASSSGQGYNSPLHF.

The gene calls are TRBV18 and TRBJ2-2; the D gene is possibly TRBD1 (6 bases). The CDR3 has 15 residues. Trimming took 0 bases from V and 3 from J, leaving 8 bases between them. Germline CDR1 and CDR2: KGHSH and LQKENI. The CDR3 reads CASSPPQGYTGELFF. The CDR3 nucleotides read TGTGCCAGCTCACCACCCCAGGGGTACACCGGGGAGCTGTTTTTT.

The J gene is TRBJ2-1, the V gene TRBV9, with a possible D match to TRBD1 (6 bases). Trimming left V 0 bases short and J 3 bases short, with 10 bases between. The CDR3 is made up of 15 amino acids. CDR1 is SGDLS and CDR2 is YYNGEE in the germline V gene. The CDR3 loop is CASSVGQGIYNEQFF. CDR3 in DNA: TGTGCCAGCAGCGTAGGGCAGGGGATCTACAATGAGCAGTTCTTC. Supplemented by reference TRBV9 and TRBJ2-1, the full variable domain reads DSGVTQTPKHLITATGQRVTLRCSPRSGDLSVYWYQQSLDQGLQFLIQYYNGEERAKGNILERFSAQQFPDLHSELNLSSLELGDSALYFCASSVGQGIYNEQFFGPGTRLTVL.

The genes are TRBV7-9 and TRBJ1-2; 7 positions agree with TRBD1. The CDR3 has 14 amino acids. V trimming: 5 bases; J trimming: 1 base; junction bases outside the gene matches: 4. Germline V gene sequence: CDR1 SEHNR, CDR2 FQNEAQ (reference sequence). This chain's CDR3 is CASSLGQDNYGYTF. The CDR3 DNA is TGTGCCAGCAGCCTAGGACAGGATAACTATGGCTACACCTTC.

The CDR3 DNA reads as TGCAGTGCTAGATCACTAGGGGAGCTGTTTTTT. Translation: CSARSLGELFF. This chain uses TRBV20-1 with TRBJ2-2, with no clear D. CDR3 length: 11 amino acids. Germline loops: CDR1 DFQATT, CDR2 SNEGSKA (reference sequence). Trimming took 2 bases from V and 8 from J, leaving 6 bases between them.

This chain links TRBV6-5 with TRBJ2-2, with 12 nucleotides matching TRBD2. The CDR3 sequence is 16 residues long. With 2 bases clipped from V and 5 bases from J, the junction kept 3 bases outside the gene matches. From germline, CDR1 is MNHEY and CDR2 SVGAGI. The CDR3 sequence: CASSYLGLAGTGELFF. The CDR3 DNA reads TGTGCCAGCAGTTACCTTGGACTAGCGGGGACCGGGGAGCTGTTTTTT.

The chain carries TRBV27 and TRBJ2-2; D gene uncertain. V was cut by 3 bases and J by 3 bases, with 5 bases left in between. Per the germline V gene, CDR1 is MNHEY and CDR2 is SMNVEV (reference sequence). The length of the CDR3 is 13 residues. The CDR3 bases are TGTGCCAGCAGTTTCACAGACACCGGGGAGCTGTTTTTT. Residues: CASSFTDTGELFF.

This chain connects TRBV6-5 to TRBJ2-7; 9 bases line up with TRBD2. This CDR3 region has 16 residues. The germline V gene has CDR1 MNHEY and CDR2 SVGAGI. V trimming: 3 bases; J trimming: 2 bases; junction bases outside the gene matches: 8. DNA for the CDR3: TGTGCCAGCAGTTATAAACCCAGCGGGGGGACCTACGAGCAGTACTTC. Protein: CASSYKPSGGTYEQYF.

As DNA, the CDR3 is TGTGCCAGCAGCTTAGGCAAATCCTACGAGCAGTACTTC. As protein: CASSLGKSYEQYF. The J gene is TRBJ2-7, the V gene TRBV13, with no clear D. Trimming cost V 0 bases and J 1 base, with 4 bases left between them. Germline V gene sequence: CDR1 PRHDT, CDR2 FYEKMQ (reference sequence). CDR3 length: 13 amino acids.

The chain links TRBV5-1 to TRBJ2-7; D perhaps matches TRBD1 (5 bases). The CDR3 loop spans 13 amino acids. The germline gives CDR1 SGHRS, CDR2 YFSETQ. Trimming stripped 1 base from V and 2 bases from J, with 7 bases between. Here the CDR3 reads CASSLTGTYEQYF. In nucleotides, the CDR3 is TGCGCCAGCAGCTTGACAGGTACCTACGAGCAGTACTTC.

V gene TRBV19 combines with J gene TRBJ1-6, with D perhaps matching TRBD1 (5 bases). This CDR3 region has 15 residues. V dropped 6 bases and J dropped 10 bases, with 19 bases sitting between them. The V gene's germline CDR1 is LNHDA and CDR2 SQIVND (reference sequence). CDR3 protein: CASRVGHQVGSPLHF. In DNA form, the CDR3 reads TGTGCCAGTAGGGTAGGACACCAAGTCGGCTCACCCCTCCACTTT. The full variable domain, rest sourced from reference TRBV19 and TRBJ1-6, is DGGITQSPKYLFRKEGQNVTLSCEQNLNHDAMYWYRQDPGQGLRLIYYSQIVNDFQKGDIAEGYSVSREKKESFPLTVTSAQKNPTAFYLCASRVGHQVGSPLHFGNGTRLTVT.